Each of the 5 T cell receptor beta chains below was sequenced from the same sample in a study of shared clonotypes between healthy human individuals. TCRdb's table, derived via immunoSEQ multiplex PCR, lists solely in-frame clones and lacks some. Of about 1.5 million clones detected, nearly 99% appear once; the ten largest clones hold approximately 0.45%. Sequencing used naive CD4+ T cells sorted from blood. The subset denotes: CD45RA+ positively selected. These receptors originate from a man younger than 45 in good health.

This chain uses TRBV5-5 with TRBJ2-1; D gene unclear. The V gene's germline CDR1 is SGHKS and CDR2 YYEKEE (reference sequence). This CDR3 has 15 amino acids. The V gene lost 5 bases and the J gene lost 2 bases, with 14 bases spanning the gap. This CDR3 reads CASSPFYTPYNEQFF. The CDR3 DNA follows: TGTGCCAGCAGTCCCTTTTATACGCCCTACAATGAGCAGTTCTTC. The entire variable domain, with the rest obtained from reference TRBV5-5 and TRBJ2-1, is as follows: DAGVTQSPTHLIKTRGQQVTLRCSPISGHKSVSWYQQVLGQGPQFIFQYYEKEERGRGNFPDRFSARQFPNYSSELNVNALLLGDSALYLCASSPFYTPYNEQFFGPGTRLTVL.

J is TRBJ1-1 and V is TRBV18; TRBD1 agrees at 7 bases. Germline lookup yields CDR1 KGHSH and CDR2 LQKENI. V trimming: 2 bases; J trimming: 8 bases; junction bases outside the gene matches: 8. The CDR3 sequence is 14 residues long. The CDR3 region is CASSPGRDSLEAFF. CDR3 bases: TGTGCCAGCTCACCAGGCCGGGACAGCTTAGAAGCTTTCTTT. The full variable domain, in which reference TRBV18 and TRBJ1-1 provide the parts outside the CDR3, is NAGVMQNPRHLVRRRGQEARLRCSPMKGHSHVYWYRQLPEEGLKFMVYLQKENIIDESGMPKERFSAEFPKEGPSILRIQQVVRGDSAAYFCASSPGRDSLEAFFGQGTRLTVV.

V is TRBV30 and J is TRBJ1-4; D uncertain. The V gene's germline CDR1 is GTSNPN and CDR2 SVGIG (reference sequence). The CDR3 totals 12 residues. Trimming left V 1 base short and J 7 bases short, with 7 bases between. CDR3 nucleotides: TGTGCCTGGAGTGGGTATGCTGAAAAACTGTTTTTT. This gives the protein CAWSGYAEKLFF.

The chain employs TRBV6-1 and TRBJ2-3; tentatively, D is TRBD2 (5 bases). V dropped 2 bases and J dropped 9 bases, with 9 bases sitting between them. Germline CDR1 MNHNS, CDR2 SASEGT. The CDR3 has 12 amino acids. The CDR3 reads CASSETPGTQYF. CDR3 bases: TGTGCCAGCAGTGAAACCCCGGGGACGCAGTATTTT.

Here the CDR3 reads CASSLVLGNTIYF. DNA of the CDR3: TGCGCCAGCAGCCTCGTTCTGGGAAACACCATATATTTT. V gene TRBV4-1 combines with J gene TRBJ1-3; no clear D gene. CDR3 length: 13 amino acids. Trimming shortened V by 4 bases and J by 4 bases, and 8 bases separated the two germline ends. CDR1 and CDR2 from the germline V gene are MGHRA and YSYEKL.